What follows are 26 T cell receptor beta chains derived from one specimen sequenced in a study of T cells expressing NK-cell markers (dated by TCRdb to 2019 to 2021). Library preparation used 5' RACE. This sample was sequenced with an Illumina HiSeq 2000. TCRdb reprocessed the reads; each CDR3 protein sequence makes one entry, and DNA is unavailable. This sample's records show over 100,000 distinct CDR3 sequences. Around a sixth of the sample goes to the ten largest clones. Sequencing input: blood T cells: a sorted CD56 or NKG2C T cell subset, CD4+ or CD8+ T cells, or bulk PBMC T cells (not recorded which). The receptors stem from a woman aged 18 to 75 in good health.

The J gene is TRBJ1-6, the V gene TRBV7-9; TCRdb's D call, TRBD1, is unchecked because there is no DNA. The CDR3 extends over 14 amino acids. CDR1 and CDR2 (germline): SEHNR, FQNEAQ (reference sequence). The CDR3 spells CASSPSDPSPPLHF.

The chain carries TRBV28 and TRBJ2-7. Germline-derived CDR1 and CDR2 are MDHEN and SYDVKM. CDR3 length equals 12 residues. The CDR3 reads CASSFVAYEQYF.

The chain uses TRBV19 and TRBJ1-1. Looked up from germline, CDR1 is LNHDA and CDR2 is SQIVND (reference sequence). This CDR3 has 14 amino acids. The CDR3 here is CASSIGFGYTEAFF.

This sequence joins TRBV20-1 and TRBJ2-2; with no DNA, the TCRdb D assignment of TRBD1 cannot be verified. The germline V gene encodes CDR1 DFQATT and CDR2 SNEGSKA (reference sequence). The CDR3 spans 17 residues. CDR3 sequence reads: CSAWRTSGTGERWELFF.

This rearrangement joins TRBV29-1 to TRBJ2-4; as DNA is missing, the TRBD1 call by TCRdb cannot be tested. Germline-derived CDR1 and CDR2 are SQVTM and ANQGSEA. The CDR3 has 18 residues. The CDR3 region is CSVVVRDRVTRGGNIQYF.

This chain connects TRBV15 to TRBJ2-7; TCRdb proposes TRBD1, but this gene call is untestable without DNA. Germline CDR1 is LNHNV and CDR2 is YYDKDF (reference sequence). The CDR3 has 14 residues. The chain's CDR3 is CATSRVGQSYEQYF.

The chain recombines TRBV6-1 with TRBJ2-2; TCRdb's D call of TRBD1 is untestable without DNA. This CDR3 has 16 residues. Germline values: CDR1 MNHNS, CDR2 SASEGT. CDR3 in amino acids: CASRNDRGGEIGELFF.

The CDR3: CATRASSDTQYF. V usage is TRBV24-1 and J usage is TRBJ2-3; TCRdb designates TRBD2, a call that cannot be tested without DNA. The germline V gene encodes CDR1 KGHDR and CDR2 SFDVKD. The CDR3 totals 12 residues.

The V call is TRBV9, the J call TRBJ2-3; there is no DNA to check the TCRdb D call of TRBD2. The CDR3 contains 15 residues. Germline CDR1 is SGDLS and CDR2 is YYNGEE. CDR3 loop: CASSATGGATDTQYF. The entire variable domain, with the rest obtained from reference TRBV9 and TRBJ2-3, is as follows: DSGVTQTPKHLITATGQRVTLRCSPRSGDLSVYWYQQSLDQGLQFLIQYYNGEERAKGNILERFSAQQFPDLHSELNLSSLELGDSALYFCASSATGGATDTQYFGPGTRLTVL.

The V and J genes are TRBV6-1 and TRBJ1-3; with no DNA, the TCRdb D assignment of TRBD1 cannot be verified. In germline, CDR1 is MNHNS, CDR2 SASEGT. CDR3 length equals 15 residues. This CDR3 reads CASSPGGSSGNTIYF.

The V call is TRBV29-1, the J call TRBJ1-1; absent DNA, TCRdb's TRBD1 call cannot be checked. The germline V gene encodes CDR1 SQVTM and CDR2 ANQGSEA. The CDR3 is made up of 13 amino acids. This CDR3 reads CSVDTWGETEAFF.

The rearrangement links TRBV5-1 to TRBJ2-7. CDR3 length equals 14 residues. CDR1 and CDR2 from the germline V gene are SGHRS and YFSETQ. CDR3 sequence: CASSYASDSYEQYF.

This CDR3 reads CASSKDPSGRVTGELFF. The V and J genes are TRBV21-1 and TRBJ2-2; TCRdb calls TRBD2, which cannot be checked without DNA. TRBV21-1 is annotated as a pseudogene. The CDR3 is 17 amino acids.

The chain is built from TRBV20-1 and TRBJ2-7; with no DNA, the TCRdb D assignment of TRBD1 cannot be verified. This CDR3 is 15 amino acids long. Germline V gene data show CDR1 as DFQATT and CDR2 as SNEGSKA (reference sequence). Here the CDR3 reads CSARVEDSTSYEQYF.

The genes are TRBV3-1 and TRBJ2-5; TCRdb selects TRBD2, and the lack of DNA leaves this call unchecked. CDR3 length equals 15 residues. CDR1 is LGHDT and CDR2 is YNNKEL in the germline V gene (reference sequence). The CDR3 sequence is CASSQVAGPQETQYF.

This chain joins TRBV9 and TRBJ2-1. CDR3 length equals 13 residues. CDR1 is SGDLS, CDR2 YYNGEE, per germline. The CDR3: CASSAPRGNEQFF.

The CDR3 reads CASSQVASGVRETQYF. This chain joins TRBV4-1 and TRBJ2-5; the TCRdb call, TRBD2, lacks DNA for checking. The CDR3 covers 16 residues. CDR1 is MGHRA and CDR2 is YSYEKL in the germline V gene.

The genes are TRBV6-4 and TRBJ2-1; no DNA is available, so the TRBD1 call from TCRdb remains unchecked. Per the germline V gene, CDR1 is MRHNA and CDR2 is SNTAGT. The CDR3 is 14 residues long. The CDR3 protein is CASSEGQGYNEQFF.

The rearrangement joins TRBV2 to TRBJ2-7; TCRdb's D call of TRBD1 is untestable without DNA. Germline V gives CDR1 SNHLY, CDR2 FYNNEI. The CDR3 is made up of 11 amino acids. Here the CDR3 reads CASKDIREQYF.

The chain couples TRBV2 to TRBJ2-1; no DNA is available, so the TRBD2 call from TCRdb remains unchecked. CDR3 size: 12 residues. CDR1 and CDR2 (germline): SNHLY, FYNNEI. The CDR3 sequence is CASNSGLGEQFF. The whole variable domain, filled in from reference TRBV2 and TRBJ2-1, reads EPEVTQTPSHQVTQMGQEVILRCVPISNHLYFYWYRQILGQKVEFLVSFYNNEISEKSEIFDDQFSVERPDGSNFTLKIRSTKLEDSAMYFCASNSGLGEQFFGPGTRLTVL.

J is TRBJ2-2 and V is TRBV7-8; TCRdb picks TRBD1, but there is no DNA to check that call. The CDR3 runs to 15 residues. Germline V gene sequence: CDR1 SGHVS, CDR2 FQNEAQ. The CDR3 loop reads CASSLAGGLFGELFF.

The rearrangement uses TRBV25-1 and TRBJ2-7. The CDR3 runs to 13 residues. Germline V gene lookup returns CDR1 MGHDK and CDR2 SYGVNS. CDR3 region: CASSEPVRGEQYF.

The chain links TRBV12-3 or TRBV12-4 to TRBJ1-4; TCRdb reports TRBD1, a call that lacks DNA to check it against. The CDR3 is 15 residues long. The CDR3 loop is CASSPTVRTDEKLFF.

CDR3 region: CASSSDGAFGYTF. The chain links TRBV6-5 to TRBJ1-2; TCRdb returns TRBD1, unconfirmable since there is no DNA. Germline assignment: CDR1 MNHEY and CDR2 SVGAGI. The CDR3 loop spans 13 amino acids.

The rearrangement uses TRBV7-9 and TRBJ2-7; the TCRdb call, TRBD1, lacks DNA for checking. Germline assignment: CDR1 SEHNR and CDR2 FQNEAQ (reference sequence). The CDR3 is made up of 12 amino acids. The CDR3 protein is CASSPGTGEQYF.

V is TRBV6-2 or TRBV6-3 and J is TRBJ2-7. The length of the CDR3 is 15 residues. CDR1 is MNHEY and CDR2 is SVGEGT in the germline V gene. The CDR3 is CASSYEQYSSYEQYF.